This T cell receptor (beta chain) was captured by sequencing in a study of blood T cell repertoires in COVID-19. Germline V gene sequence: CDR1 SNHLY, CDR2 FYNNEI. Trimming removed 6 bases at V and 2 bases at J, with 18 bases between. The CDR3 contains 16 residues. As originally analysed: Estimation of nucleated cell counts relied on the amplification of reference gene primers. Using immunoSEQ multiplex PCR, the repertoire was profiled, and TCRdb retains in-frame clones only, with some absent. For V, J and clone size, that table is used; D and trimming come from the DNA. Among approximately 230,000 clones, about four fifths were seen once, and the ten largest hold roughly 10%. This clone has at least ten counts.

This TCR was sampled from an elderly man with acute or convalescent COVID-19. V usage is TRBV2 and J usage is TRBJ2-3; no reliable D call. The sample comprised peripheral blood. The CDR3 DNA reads TGTGCCAGCAGCGGCGGATTCCTAAGATACACAGATACGCAGTATTTT. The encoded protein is CASSGGFLRYTDTQYF. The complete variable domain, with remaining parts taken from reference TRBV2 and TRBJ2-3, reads EPEVTQTPSHQVTQMGQEVILRCVPISNHLYFYWYRQILGQKVEFLVSFYNNEISEKSEIFDDQFSVERPDGSNFTLKIRSTKLEDSAMYFCASSGGFLRYTDTQYFGPGTRLTVL.